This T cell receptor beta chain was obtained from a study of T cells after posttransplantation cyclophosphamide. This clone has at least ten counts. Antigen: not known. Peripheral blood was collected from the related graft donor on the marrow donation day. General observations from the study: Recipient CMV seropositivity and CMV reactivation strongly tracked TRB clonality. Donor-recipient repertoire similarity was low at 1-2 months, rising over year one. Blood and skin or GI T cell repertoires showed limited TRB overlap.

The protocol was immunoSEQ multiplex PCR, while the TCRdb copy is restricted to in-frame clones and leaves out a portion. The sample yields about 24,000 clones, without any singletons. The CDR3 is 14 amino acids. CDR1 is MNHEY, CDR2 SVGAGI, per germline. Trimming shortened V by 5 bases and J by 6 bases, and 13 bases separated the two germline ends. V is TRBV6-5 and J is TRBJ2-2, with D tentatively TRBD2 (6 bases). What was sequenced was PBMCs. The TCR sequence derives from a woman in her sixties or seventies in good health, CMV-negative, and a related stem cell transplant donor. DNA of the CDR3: TGTGCCAGCAGTCTGACGGGGGTCCCCGGGGAGCTGTTTTTT. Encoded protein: CASSLTGVPGELFF.